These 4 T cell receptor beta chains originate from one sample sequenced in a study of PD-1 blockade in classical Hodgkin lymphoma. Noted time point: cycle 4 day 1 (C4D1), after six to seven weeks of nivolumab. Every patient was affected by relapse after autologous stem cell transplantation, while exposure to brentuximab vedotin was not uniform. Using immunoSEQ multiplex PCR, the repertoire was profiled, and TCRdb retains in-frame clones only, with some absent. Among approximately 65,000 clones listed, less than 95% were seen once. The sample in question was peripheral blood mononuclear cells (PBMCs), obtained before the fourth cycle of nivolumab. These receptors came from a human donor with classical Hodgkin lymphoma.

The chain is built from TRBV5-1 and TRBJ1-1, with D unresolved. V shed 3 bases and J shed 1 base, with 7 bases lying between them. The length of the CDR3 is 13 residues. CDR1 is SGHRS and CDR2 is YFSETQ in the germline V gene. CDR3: CASSWVENTEAFF. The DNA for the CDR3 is TGCGCCAGCAGCTGGGTAGAGAACACTGAAGCTTTCTTT. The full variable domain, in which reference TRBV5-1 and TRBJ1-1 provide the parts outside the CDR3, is KAGVTQTPRYLIKTRGQQVTLSCSPISGHRSVSWYQQTPGQGLQFLFEYFSETQRNKGNFPGRFSGRQFSNSRSEMNVSTLELGDSALYLCASSWVENTEAFFGQGTRLTVV.

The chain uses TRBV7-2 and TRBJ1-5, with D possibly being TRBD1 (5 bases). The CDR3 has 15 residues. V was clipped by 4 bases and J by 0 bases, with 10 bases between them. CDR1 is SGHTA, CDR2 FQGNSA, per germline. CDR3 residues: CASSYSTDSNQPQHF. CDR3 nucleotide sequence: TGTGCCAGCAGCTATTCGACAGATAGCAATCAGCCCCAGCATTTT.

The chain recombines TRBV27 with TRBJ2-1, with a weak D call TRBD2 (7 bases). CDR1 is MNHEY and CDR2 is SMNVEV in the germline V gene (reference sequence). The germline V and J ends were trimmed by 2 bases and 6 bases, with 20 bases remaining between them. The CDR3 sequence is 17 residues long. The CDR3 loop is CASSLIIGGAMGNEQFF. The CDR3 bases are TGTGCCAGCAGTTTAATCATAGGGGGGGCTATGGGCAATGAGCAGTTCTTC.

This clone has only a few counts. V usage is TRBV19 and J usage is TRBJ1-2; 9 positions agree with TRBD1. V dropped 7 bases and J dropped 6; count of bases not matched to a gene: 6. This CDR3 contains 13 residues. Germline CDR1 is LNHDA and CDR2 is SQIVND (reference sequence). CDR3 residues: CASITGTGHGYTF. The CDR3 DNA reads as TGTGCCAGTATCACCGGGACAGGGCATGGCTACACCTTC.